This passage covers 21 T cell receptor beta chains from one sample sequenced in a study of T cell responses to AZD1222 COVID-19 vaccine. The assay was immunoSEQ multiplex PCR, and TCRdb's table has in-frame clones only and misses some. The sample carries 150,000 to 200,000 clones, 80% to 95% recorded once. The material sequenced was peripheral blood, taken on day 0 of AZD1222 vaccination. The origin of the receptors is an adult in good health.

The chain carries TRBV19 and TRBJ2-3; D perhaps matches TRBD1 (6 bases). The CDR3 is made up of 18 amino acids. Germline V CDR1 and CDR2: LNHDA, SQIVND (reference sequence). CDR3 sequence reads: CVPPVDVSVMGQTDTQYF. CDR3 DNA sequence: TGTGTCCCACCCGTGGACGTATCTGTTATGGGACAAACAGATACGCAGTATTTT.

The chain joins TRBV5-4 to TRBJ1-2, with TRBD1 matching over 7 bases. There are 14 residues in the CDR3. CDR1 and CDR2 (germline): SGHNT, YYREEE (reference sequence). Germline trimming cut 4 bases from V and 8 bases from J; bases unmatched to any gene: 11. CDR3 in DNA: TGTGCCAGCAGCCCAGGGGGGGGTACTCGAGGCTACACCTTC. Translating gives CASSPGGGTRGYTF.

This chain uses TRBV10-2 with TRBJ2-7; D gene unclear. Germline CDR1 is WSHSY and CDR2 is SAAADI. This CDR3 has 13 residues. The ends were cut back, 3 bases at V and 2 bases at J, with 8 bases in the middle. The CDR3 sequence is CASSDLFPYEQYF. For the CDR3, the DNA is TGCGCCAGCAGTGATCTGTTCCCCTACGAGCAGTACTTC.

This chain joins TRBV6-2 or TRBV6-3 and TRBJ1-2; D is undetermined. The germline V and J ends were trimmed by 4 bases and 5 bases, with 8 bases remaining between them. Germline V gives CDR1 MNHEY, CDR2 SVGEGT. The CDR3 is made up of 12 amino acids. The CDR3 here is CASSWTDYGYTF. DNA of the CDR3: TGTGCCAGCAGTTGGACTGATTATGGCTACACCTTC.

The chain recombines TRBV7-3 with TRBJ2-3; tentatively, D is TRBD2 (7 bases). This CDR3 spans 13 amino acids. With 3 bases removed from V and 9 bases from J, the gap between germline ends came to 13 bases. From germline, CDR1 is SGHTA and CDR2 FQGTGA. The CDR3 bases are TGTGCCAGCAGCTTGGCGGGGGCACACACGCAGTATTTT. Translated: CASSLAGAHTQYF.

This clone showed up just once. V usage is TRBV13 and J usage is TRBJ2-7, with D maybe TRBD1 (6 bases). Germline V gene data show CDR1 as PRHDT and CDR2 as FYEKMQ (reference sequence). The V end was cut by 1 base, the J end by 2 bases, with 12 bases between. The CDR3 totals 15 residues. Here the CDR3 reads CASSLVGQQAYEQYF. As DNA, the CDR3 is TGTGCCAGCAGCTTAGTCGGACAGCAAGCCTACGAGCAGTACTTC. Filled out from reference TRBV13 and TRBJ2-7, the complete variable domain reads AAGVIQSPRHLIKEKRETATLKCYPIPRHDTVYWYQQGPGQDPQFLISFYEKMQSDKGSIPDRFSAQQFSDYHSELNMSSLELGDSALYFCASSLVGQQAYEQYFGPGTRLTVT.

The chain joins TRBV6-6 to TRBJ1-5, with a tentative D call TRBD1 (6 bases). V was pared by 6 bases and J by 4 bases, with 13 bases between. This CDR3 has 14 residues. The germline V gene has CDR1 MNHNY and CDR2 SVGAGI (reference sequence). CDR3 coding DNA: TGTGCCAGCAGACGCGGGACACATAATCAGCCCCAGCATTTT. The encoded protein is CASRRGTHNQPQHF.

The chain is built from TRBV14 and TRBJ1-1; 7 bases match TRBD1. This CDR3 has 16 residues. Germline V gene lookup returns CDR1 SGHDN and CDR2 FVKESK. J was trimmed by 2 bases and V by 0 bases; bases with no gene match: 6. The CDR3 coding sequence is TGTGCCAGCAGCCAAGATCTTGGACAGGTAAACACTGAAGCTTTCTTT. The encoded protein is CASSQDLGQVNTEAFF.

V gene TRBV3-1 (or the pseudogene TRBV3-2) combines with J gene TRBJ1-2; possible D gene TRBD1, 5 bases. The germline gives CDR1 LGHDT, CDR2 YNNKEL (reference sequence). V was shortened by 0 bases and J by 5 bases, with 16 bases between the two germline ends. This CDR3 spans 16 amino acids. CDR3 nucleotides: TGTGCCAGCAGCCAAGATCTGGCGAGGGACCGGTATGGCTACACCTTC. Its protein is CASSQDLARDRYGYTF.

The chain links TRBV7-2 to TRBJ2-5; the D call may be TRBD1 or TRBD2 (5 bases each). V lost 7 bases and J 3 bases, leaving 18 bases between the germline ends. CDR1 SGHTA and CDR2 FQGNSA come from the germline V gene. This CDR3 spans 15 amino acids. CDR3 residues: CASNTMGRLKETQYF. CDR3 sequence (DNA): TGTGCCAGCAACACTATGGGACGGCTGAAAGAGACCCAGTACTTC.

This clone has just one count. The rearrangement uses TRBV10-3 and TRBJ1-3, with D perhaps matching TRBD1 (6 bases). Looked up from germline, CDR1 is ENHRY and CDR2 is SYGVKD. V shed 4 bases and J shed 2 bases, with 18 bases lying between them. CDR3 length: 17 residues. The CDR3 region has the DNA TGTGCCATCAGTGGACAGCCGACAGGCGACGCTGGAAACACCATATATTTT. It is translated as CAISGQPTGDAGNTIYF.

The sample holds one count of this clone. The J gene is TRBJ2-1, the V gene TRBV6-4, with D maybe TRBD2 (5 bases). The V gene's germline CDR1 is MRHNA and CDR2 SNTAGT. There are 15 residues in the CDR3. V lost 2 bases to trimming and J lost 7 bases, with 15 bases between them. This CDR3 is CASSDRASTGNEQFF. The CDR3 DNA reads TGTGCCAGCAGTGACAGGGCTTCGACGGGGAATGAGCAGTTCTTC.

The J gene is TRBJ1-5, the V gene TRBV7-2, with TRBD1 as a possible D gene (5 bases). CDR3 size: 15 residues. The germline gives CDR1 SGHTA, CDR2 FQGNSA. V shed 7 bases and J shed 1 base, with 14 bases lying between them. The CDR3 loop reads CASTSTEYSNQPQHF. The CDR3, as DNA: TGTGCCAGCACCTCGACAGAATACAGCAATCAGCCCCAGCATTTT.

The chain joins TRBV29-1 to TRBJ1-4, with D perhaps TRBD1 (5 bases). In germline, CDR1 is SQVTM, CDR2 ANQGSEA. Trimming took off 2 bases at V and 5 bases at J, with 12 bases between the two ends. This CDR3 comprises 14 residues. CDR3: CSVELGTANEKLFF. Here the CDR3 DNA reads TGCAGCGTTGAACTGGGGACGGCAAATGAAAAACTGTTTTTT.

This chain connects TRBV9 to TRBJ2-1; 12 positions match TRBD2. This CDR3 is 15 amino acids long. Germline V gene data show CDR1 as SGDLS and CDR2 as YYNGEE. Germline trimming cut 5 bases from V and 4 bases from J; bases unmatched to any gene: 4. The CDR3 protein is CASSVTSGGYNEQFF. The CDR3 DNA sequence: TGTGCCAGCAGTGTGACTAGCGGGGGTTACAATGAGCAGTTCTTC.

The count of this clone is one. The rearrangement links TRBV9 to TRBJ2-7; perhaps TRBD1 as D (7 bases). CDR3 length equals 15 residues. Germline lookup yields CDR1 SGDLS and CDR2 YYNGEE. V dropped 0 bases and J dropped 3 bases, with 13 bases sitting between them. For the CDR3, the DNA is TGTGCCAGCAGCGTAGGTGGCAGGGGGGTCTACGAGCAGTACTTC. Translated: CASSVGGRGVYEQYF.

V is TRBV6-5 and J is TRBJ2-5; possible D gene TRBD2, 5 bases. Germline V lookup: CDR1 MNHEY, CDR2 SVGAGI. The V end was cut by 2 bases, the J end by 5 bases, with 12 bases between. CDR3 size: 14 residues. CDR3 protein: CASSYPGSEETQYF. In nucleotides, the CDR3 is TGTGCCAGCAGTTACCCGGGGTCGGAGGAGACCCAGTACTTC.

This chain connects TRBV3-1 (or the pseudogene TRBV3-2) to TRBJ2-3; D might be TRBD1 (6 bases). Germline loops: CDR1 LGHDT, CDR2 YNNKEL (reference sequence). V gave up 4 bases and J gave up 1 base, with 12 bases separating them. CDR3 size: 15 residues. The CDR3, as DNA: TGTGCCAGCAGCCCCCCTTGGACAGGCACAGATACGCAGTATTTT. This codes for CASSPPWTGTDTQYF.

This clone was observed once. The chain has TRBV3-1 (or the pseudogene TRBV3-2) and TRBJ1-3; 8 bases are shared with TRBD1. V was pared by 0 bases and J by 0 bases, with 7 bases of the junction left unmatched. There are 18 residues in the CDR3. The germline gives CDR1 LGHDT, CDR2 YNNKEL (reference sequence). For the CDR3, the DNA is TGTGCCAGCAGCCAAGATGCTCCGGGACAGGTCTCTGGAAACACCATATATTTT. It yields the protein CASSQDAPGQVSGNTIYF.

The chain employs TRBV6-2 or TRBV6-3 and TRBJ1-5; D might be TRBD1 (6 bases). The CDR3 length is 16 residues. The V gene's germline CDR1 is MNHEY and CDR2 SVGEGT. With 5 bases removed from V and 0 bases from J, the gap between germline ends came to 14 bases. The CDR3 nucleotides are TGTGCCAGCAGTCACCCAAGGGGGGATAGCAATCAGCCCCAGCATTTT. This gives the protein CASSHPRGDSNQPQHF.

CDR3 residues: CASSYSRYRNSYEQYF. The CDR3 DNA follows: TGTGCCAGCAGTTACTCGAGGTACAGAAACTCCTACGAGCAGTACTTC. V and J are TRBV6-5 and TRBJ2-7; no reliable D call. V gave up 0 bases and J gave up 0 bases, with 12 bases separating them. This CDR3 is 16 amino acids long. The germline CDR1 and CDR2 sequences are MNHEY and SVGAGI.